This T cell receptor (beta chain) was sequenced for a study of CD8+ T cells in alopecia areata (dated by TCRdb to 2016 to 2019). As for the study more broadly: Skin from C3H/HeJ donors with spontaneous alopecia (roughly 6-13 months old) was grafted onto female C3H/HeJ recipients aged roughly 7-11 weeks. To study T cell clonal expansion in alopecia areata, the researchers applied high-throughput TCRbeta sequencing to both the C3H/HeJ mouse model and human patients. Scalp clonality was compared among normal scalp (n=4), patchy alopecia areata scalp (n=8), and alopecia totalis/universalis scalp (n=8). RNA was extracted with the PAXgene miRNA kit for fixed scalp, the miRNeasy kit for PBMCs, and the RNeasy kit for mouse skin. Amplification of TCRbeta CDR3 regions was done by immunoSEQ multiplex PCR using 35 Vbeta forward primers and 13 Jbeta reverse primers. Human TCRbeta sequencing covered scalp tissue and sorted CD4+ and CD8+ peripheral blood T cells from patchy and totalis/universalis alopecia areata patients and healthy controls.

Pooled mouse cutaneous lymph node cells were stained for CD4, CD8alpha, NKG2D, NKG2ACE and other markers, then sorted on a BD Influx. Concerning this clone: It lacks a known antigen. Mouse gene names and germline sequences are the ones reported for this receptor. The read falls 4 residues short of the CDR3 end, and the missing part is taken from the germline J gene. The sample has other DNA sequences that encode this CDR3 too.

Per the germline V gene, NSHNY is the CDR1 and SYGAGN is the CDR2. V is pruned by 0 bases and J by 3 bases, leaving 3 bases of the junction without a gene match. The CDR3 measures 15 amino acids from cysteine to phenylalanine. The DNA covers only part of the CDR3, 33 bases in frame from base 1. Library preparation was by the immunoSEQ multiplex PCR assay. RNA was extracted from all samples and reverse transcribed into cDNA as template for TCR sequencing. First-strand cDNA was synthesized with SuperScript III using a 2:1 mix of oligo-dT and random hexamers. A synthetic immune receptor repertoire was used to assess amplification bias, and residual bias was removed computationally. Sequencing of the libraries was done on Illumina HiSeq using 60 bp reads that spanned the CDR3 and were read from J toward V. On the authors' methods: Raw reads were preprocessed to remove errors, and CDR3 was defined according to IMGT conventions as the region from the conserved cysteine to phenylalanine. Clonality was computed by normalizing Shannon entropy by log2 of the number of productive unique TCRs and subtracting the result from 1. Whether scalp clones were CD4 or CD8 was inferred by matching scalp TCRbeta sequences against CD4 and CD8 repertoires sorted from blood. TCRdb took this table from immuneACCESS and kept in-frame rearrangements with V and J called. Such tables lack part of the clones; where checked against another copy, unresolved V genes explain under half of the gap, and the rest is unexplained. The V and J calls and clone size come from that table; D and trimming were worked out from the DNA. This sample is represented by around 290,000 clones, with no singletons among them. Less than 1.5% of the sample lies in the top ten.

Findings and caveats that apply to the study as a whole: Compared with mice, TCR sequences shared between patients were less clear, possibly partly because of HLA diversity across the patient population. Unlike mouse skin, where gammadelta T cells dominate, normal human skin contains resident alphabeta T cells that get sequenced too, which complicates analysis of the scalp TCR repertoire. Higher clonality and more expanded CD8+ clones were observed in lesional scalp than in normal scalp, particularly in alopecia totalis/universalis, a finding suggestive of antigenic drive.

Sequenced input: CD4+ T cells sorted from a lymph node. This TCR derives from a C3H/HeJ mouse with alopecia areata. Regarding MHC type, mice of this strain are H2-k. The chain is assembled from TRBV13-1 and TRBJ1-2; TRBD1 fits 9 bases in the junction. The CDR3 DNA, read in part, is TGTGCCAGCAGTGATGCCGGGACAGGGCACTCC. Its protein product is CASSDAGTGHS. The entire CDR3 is CASSDAGTGHSDYTF.